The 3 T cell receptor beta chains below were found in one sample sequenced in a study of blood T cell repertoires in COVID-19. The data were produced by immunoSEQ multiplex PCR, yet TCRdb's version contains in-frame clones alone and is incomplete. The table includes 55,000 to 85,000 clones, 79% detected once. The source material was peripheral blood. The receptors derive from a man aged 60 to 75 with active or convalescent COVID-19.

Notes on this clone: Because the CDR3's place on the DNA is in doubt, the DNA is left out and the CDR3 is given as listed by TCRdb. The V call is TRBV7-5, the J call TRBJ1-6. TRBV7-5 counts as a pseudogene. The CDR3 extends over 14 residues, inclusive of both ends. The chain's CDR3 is CVRNVGRGNSPLHF.

In DNA form, the CDR3 reads TGTGCCACCAGTGATTTGCCACAGGGGGCTGAAGGCTACACCTTC. This codes for CATSDLPQGAEGYTF. The chain has TRBV24-1 and TRBJ1-2, with 9 bases matching TRBD1. CDR1 and CDR2 from the germline V gene are KGHDR and SFDVKD. This CDR3 has 15 amino acids. V was clipped by 0 bases and J by 8 bases; unmatched bases: 6.

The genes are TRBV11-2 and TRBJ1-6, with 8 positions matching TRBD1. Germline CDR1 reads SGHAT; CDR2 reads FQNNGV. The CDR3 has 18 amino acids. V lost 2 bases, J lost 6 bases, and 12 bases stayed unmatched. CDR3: CASSLPLYRGRGNSPLHF. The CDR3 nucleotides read TGTGCCAGCAGCTTACCCCTTTACAGGGGGAGGGGTAATTCACCCCTCCACTTT.